This T cell receptor (beta chain) was captured by sequencing in a study of OX40 agonist ivuxolimab in advanced cancers. About the research overall: In three patients, partial responses were observed, one with hepatocellular carcinoma and two with cutaneous melanoma.

In this sample, this clone turned up once. Clones were read by immunoSEQ multiplex PCR, and TCRdb kept only the in-frame ones, dropping some. The table has about 78,000 clones, about four fifths seen once. The CDR3 length is 14 residues. The V end lost 5 bases, the J end lost 1 base, and 11 bases lay between the germline ends. Germline CDR1 reads SNHLY; CDR2 reads FYNNEI. Source: CD4+ or CD8+ T cells sorted from blood, taken in a trial of the OX40 agonist ivuxolimab. V is TRBV2 and J is TRBJ1-1; D possibly corresponds to TRBD1 (6 bases). The receptor comes from an adult with an advanced solid tumor such as melanoma, head and neck, liver or kidney cancer. This CDR3 reads CASSKEQGNTEAFF. The CDR3 DNA follows: TGTGCCAGCAGTAAAGAACAGGGGAACACTGAAGCTTTCTTT.